This T cell receptor (beta chain) is drawn from a study of cytomegalovirus exposure and HLA in healthy donors. PCR involved 60 Vbeta and 13 Jbeta primers. Here immunoSEQ multiplex PCR was the method, and the copy in TCRdb shows in-frame clones only, minus some. The sample lists 200,000 or so clones; 75% to 85% were seen once. Unmatched junction bases numbered 6, after V lost 3 bases and J lost 5 bases. Germline V lookup: CDR1 SGDLS, CDR2 YYNGEE. The CDR3 is made up of 14 amino acids. Study-level findings and limits: Among TCR beta chains, those listed as cytomegalovirus-associated numbered some 170. A link between a missense DCLRE1C variant and TCR beta V- and J-gene trimming emerged from a later analysis.

This clone has more than one count but fewer than ten. What it recognizes is unknown. The chain is built from TRBV9 and TRBJ2-5; 8 nucleotides align to TRBD2. The source of this sequence is a woman between 18 and 30 years old in good health and CMV-seropositive. The sequenced material came from PBMCs. The chain's CDR3 is CASSGSGGGETQYF. Here the CDR3 DNA reads TGTGCCAGCAGCGGAAGCGGGGGTGGCGAGACCCAGTACTTC.